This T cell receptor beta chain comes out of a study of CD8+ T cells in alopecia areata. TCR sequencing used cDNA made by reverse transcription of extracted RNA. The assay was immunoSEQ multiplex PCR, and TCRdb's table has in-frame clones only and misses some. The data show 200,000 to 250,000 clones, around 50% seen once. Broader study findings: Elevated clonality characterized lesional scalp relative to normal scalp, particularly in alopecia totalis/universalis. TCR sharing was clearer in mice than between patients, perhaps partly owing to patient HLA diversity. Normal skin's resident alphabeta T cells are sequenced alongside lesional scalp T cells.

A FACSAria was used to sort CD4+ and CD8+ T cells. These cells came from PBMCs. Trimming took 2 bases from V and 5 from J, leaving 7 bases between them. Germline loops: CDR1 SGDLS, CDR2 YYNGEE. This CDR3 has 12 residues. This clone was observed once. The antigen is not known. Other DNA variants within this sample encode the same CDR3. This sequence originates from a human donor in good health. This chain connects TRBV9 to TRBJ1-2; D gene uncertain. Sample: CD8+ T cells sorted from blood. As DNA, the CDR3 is TGTGCCAGCAGCGTGGAAGGTTATGGCTACACCTTC. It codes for CASSVEGYGYTF.